The 18 T cell receptor beta chains below were found in one sample sequenced in a study of blood T cell repertoires in COVID-19. The table came from immunoSEQ multiplex PCR; TCRdb's copy has only in-frame clones and leaves some out. Of fewer than 200,000 clones listed, more than 75% are singletons. The sample comprised PBMCs or T cells enriched from blood (not recorded which). The source is a woman aged 45-65 years who had recovered from COVID-19.

This rearrangement joins TRBV25-1 to TRBJ2-3; the D gene is possibly TRBD1 (5 bases). This CDR3 contains 12 residues. From germline, CDR1 is MGHDK and CDR2 SYGVNS. V lost 5 bases and J lost 4, with 7 bases in between. The CDR3 sequence: CASSQGPDTQYF. The CDR3 coding sequence is TGTGCCAGCAGTCAGGGCCCAGATACGCAGTATTTT.

The chain has TRBV7-8 and TRBJ2-7; 7 nucleotides align to TRBD1. The germline gives CDR1 SGHVS, CDR2 FQNEAQ. The J segment lost 0 bases and the V segment lost 1 base, leaving 3 bases of the junction unmatched. The CDR3 extends over 15 amino acids. The CDR3: CASSLGQGPSYEQYF. CDR3 sequence (DNA): TGTGCCAGCAGCTTAGGACAGGGACCCTCCTACGAGCAGTACTTC.

The chain combines TRBV12-3 or TRBV12-4 with TRBJ2-3, with D uncertain. The CDR3 extends over 11 amino acids. With 3 bases removed from V and 6 bases from J, the gap between germline ends came to 4 bases. CDR3 in DNA: TGTGCCAGCAGTTTTCGGGATACGCAGTATTTT. Translation: CASSFRDTQYF.

V usage is TRBV19 and J usage is TRBJ2-3; D is ambiguous. This CDR3 contains 13 residues. Germline values: CDR1 LNHDA, CDR2 SQIVND (reference sequence). Between the trimmed V and J ends, which lost 6 bases and 1 base, there was a span of 8 bases. As DNA, the CDR3 is TGTGCCAGTAGCACACGGGGCACAGATACGCAGTATTTT. It translates to CASSTRGTDTQYF.

The chain couples TRBV5-5 to TRBJ2-7; D may be TRBD1 (5 bases). V was clipped by 0 bases and J by 5 bases, with 6 bases between them. This CDR3 spans 12 amino acids. Germline lookup yields CDR1 SGHKS and CDR2 YYEKEE (reference sequence). The CDR3, as DNA: TGTGCCAGCAGCTTGGTAGGGGACGAGCAGTACTTC. It is translated as CASSLVGDEQYF. Using reference TRBV5-5 and TRBJ2-7 for the parts outside the CDR3, the full variable domain is DAGVTQSPTHLIKTRGQQVTLRCSPISGHKSVSWYQQVLGQGPQFIFQYYEKEERGRGNFPDRFSARQFPNYSSELNVNALLLGDSALYLCASSLVGDEQYFGPGTRLTVT.

The chain links TRBV28 to TRBJ1-2; no clear D gene. Trimming left V 4 bases short and J 2 bases short, with 14 bases between. Germline V gives CDR1 MDHEN, CDR2 SYDVKM. This CDR3 has 15 amino acids. CDR3 amino acids: CASSSEQTVNYGYTF. The CDR3, as DNA: TGTGCCAGCAGTTCCGAACAGACGGTGAACTATGGCTACACCTTC.

This chain joins TRBV27 and TRBJ2-2; D gene ambiguous. CDR1 and CDR2 from the germline V gene are MNHEY and SMNVEV (reference sequence). CDR3 length: 12 amino acids. V was shortened by 3 bases and J by 7 bases, with 6 bases between the two germline ends. The CDR3 bases are TGTGCCAGCAGTTTTAGAAACGGGGAGCTGTTTTTT. It codes for CASSFRNGELFF.

The chain's CDR3 is CASSVGLGTSEGGEQYF. In DNA form, the CDR3 reads TGTGCCAGCAGCGTCGGCCTGGGGACTAGCGAAGGAGGCGAGCAGTACTTC. This sequence joins TRBV9 and TRBJ2-7; 10 bases match TRBD2. The V and J ends lost 2 bases and 6 bases, in that order; junction bases with no gene match: 14. Germline CDR1 is SGDLS and CDR2 is YYNGEE. The CDR3 spans 17 residues.

This clone was detected once. The chain has TRBV4-1 and TRBJ1-6; D uncertain. The germline V gene encodes CDR1 MGHRA and CDR2 YSYEKL. V dropped 0 bases and J dropped 15 bases, with 12 bases sitting between them. There are 13 residues in the CDR3. The CDR3 sequence: CASSQDTDNSLHF. The CDR3 DNA reads as TGCGCCAGCAGCCAAGATACCGACAACAGCCTCCACTTT.

This sequence joins TRBV6-5 and TRBJ2-4; a weak D match, TRBD2 (5 bases). V lost 6 bases and J lost 8, with 14 bases in between. Germline CDR1 MNHEY, CDR2 SVGAGI. CDR3 length: 13 amino acids. CDR3 amino acids: CASRHRGRDIQYF. The DNA of the CDR3 is TGTGCCAGCAGACACCGGGGTAGGGACATTCAGTACTTC.

This clone was picked up a small number of times. The V call is TRBV5-1, the J call TRBJ2-7, with D tentatively TRBD2 (6 bases). Germline CDR1 is SGHRS and CDR2 is YFSETQ. Trimming left V 5 bases short and J 0 bases short, with 12 bases between. The CDR3 consists of 14 residues. CDR3 coding DNA: TGCGCCAGCAGAATCGGGGGAAACTCCTACGAGCAGTACTTC. Translated: CASRIGGNSYEQYF. Full variable domain (remainder filled in from reference TRBV5-1 and TRBJ2-7): KAGVTQTPRYLIKTRGQQVTLSCSPISGHRSVSWYQQTPGQGLQFLFEYFSETQRNKGNFPGRFSGRQFSNSRSEMNVSTLELGDSALYLCASRIGGNSYEQYFGPGTRLTVT.

This sequence joins TRBV19 and TRBJ2-3; 10 bases line up with TRBD1. V lost 7 bases and J lost 0; bases outside the gene matches: 7. CDR3 size: 16 residues. Germline CDR1 is LNHDA and CDR2 is SQIVND (reference sequence). The CDR3 region is CASTSTGGASTDTQYF. The DNA for the CDR3 is TGTGCCAGTACCTCGACAGGGGGCGCGAGCACAGATACGCAGTATTTT.

This clone has just one count. V is TRBV5-1 and J is TRBJ2-2; D may be TRBD2 (5 bases). The CDR3 has 15 residues. V was trimmed by 2 bases and J by 5 bases, leaving 13 bases between them. Germline V gene data show CDR1 as SGHRS and CDR2 as YFSETQ. This CDR3 is CASSLLELRTGELFF. The DNA of the CDR3 is TGCGCCAGCAGCTTACTAGAGCTCCGGACCGGGGAGCTGTTTTTT.

This chain links TRBV5-1 with TRBJ2-7, with a weak D call TRBD2 (5 bases). The germline V gene has CDR1 SGHRS and CDR2 YFSETQ. CDR3 length equals 14 residues. The germline V and J ends were trimmed by 4 bases and 4 bases, with 15 bases remaining between them. CDR3 sequence reads: CASSQPGSVYEQYF. In nucleotides, the CDR3 is TGCGCCAGCAGCCAACCGGGGTCGGTTTACGAGCAGTACTTC.

This chain uses TRBV7-2 with TRBJ2-4; weak D call: TRBD2 (6 bases). V lost 4 bases and J 3 bases, leaving 13 bases between the germline ends. Germline CDR1 reads SGHTA; CDR2 reads FQGNSA. The CDR3 totals 15 residues. As DNA, the CDR3 is TGTGCCAGCAGCTCAAGCGGGCTCAACAAAAACATTCAGTACTTC. This gives the protein CASSSSGLNKNIQYF.

This clone showed up many times. Other DNA sequences in the same sample also yield this CDR3. The genes are TRBV3-1 (or the pseudogene TRBV3-2) and TRBJ2-1; D is unresolved. CDR3 length equals 13 residues. Trimming cost V 2 bases and J 5 bases, with 7 bases left between them. The germline V gene has CDR1 LGHDT and CDR2 YNNKEL (reference sequence). CDR3 nucleotide sequence: TGTGCCAGCAGCCAAAAATCCAACAATGAGCAGTTCTTC. Its translation: CASSQKSNNEQFF.

The genes are TRBV6-4 and TRBJ1-1, with a tentative D call TRBD1 (5 bases). The CDR3 totals 13 residues. Trimming took off 10 bases at V and 3 bases at J, with 15 bases between the two ends. Germline V gene lookup returns CDR1 MRHNA and CDR2 SNTAGT. CDR3 DNA: TGTGCCACCCGACTCCAAGGGGACACTGAAGCTTTCTTT. Translation: CATRLQGDTEAFF.

The genes are TRBV6-5 and TRBJ1-3; D ambiguous. There are 15 residues in the CDR3. V lost 5 bases to trimming and J lost 2 bases, with 13 bases between them. Germline CDR1 MNHEY, CDR2 SVGAGI. The CDR3 DNA reads as TGTGCCAGCAGTCCCCGCTACGGTACTGGAAACACCATATATTTT. Amino acid sequence: CASSPRYGTGNTIYF.